These T cell receptor beta chains were read from a single sample in a study of T-cell memory formation after mild COVID-19. TCRdb fed the 5' RACE reads into MiXCR, producing one record per CDR3 protein. The table has roughly 120,000 distinct CDR3 sequences, roughly 20% seen once. The sequencing sample was made of PBMCs or a T cell subset sorted from them (not recorded which). Source of these receptors: a man aged 18 to 30 who had mild COVID-19 (a few samples of this study predate the infection). Cell type and time point are not known. CDR3s include the opening cysteine and the closing phenylalanine or tryptophan. The order of the fields is V gene, J gene, clone size, D gene, CDR3 protein, CDR3 DNA. A D gene is named only where the DNA matches it firmly. Clone size, where shown, is once, few, many, or a class for clones that have expanded.

V gene: TRBV7-9
J gene: TRBJ2-5
clone size: .
D gene: .
CDR3 protein: CASSYILDLEGAQYF
CDR3 DNA: TGTGCCAGCAGCTATATACTCGACCTCGAAGGCGCCCAGTACTTC

V gene: TRBV6-2/TRBV6-3
J gene: TRBJ2-5
clone size: .
D gene: TRBD1
CDR3 protein: CASSPGQGRETQYF
CDR3 DNA: TGTGCCAGCAGTCCCGGACAGGGTAGGGAGACCCAGTACTTC

V gene: TRBV27
J gene: TRBJ1-6
clone size: few
D gene: .
CDR3 protein: CASSSGAYNSPLHF
CDR3 DNA: TGTGCCAGCAGTTCCGGGGCCTATAATTCACCCCTCCACTTT

V gene: TRBV28
J gene: TRBJ2-3
clone size: few
D gene: .
CDR3 protein: CASSDRSSTDTQYF
CDR3 DNA: TGTGCCAGCTCTGACCGCAGCAGCACAGATACGCAGTATTTT

V gene: TRBV4-3
J gene: TRBJ2-1
clone size: few
D gene: .
CDR3 protein: CASSQGGRGPYNEQFF
CDR3 DNA: TGCGCCAGCAGCCAAGGAGGGCGGGGGCCGTACAATGAGCAGTTCTTC

V gene: TRBV20-1
J gene: TRBJ1-5
clone size: few
D gene: TRBD1
CDR3 protein: CSARDVRGPLSIPPNQPQHF
CDR3 DNA: TGCAGTGCTAGAGATGTAAGGGGGCCCTTGAGCATTCCCCCAAATCAGCCCCAGCATTTT

V gene: TRBV13
J gene: TRBJ2-6
clone size: .
D gene: .
CDR3 protein: CASSSTDSGANVLTF
CDR3 DNA: TGTGCCAGCAGCTCCACAGACTCTGGGGCCAACGTCCTGACTTTC

V gene: TRBV6-5
J gene: TRBJ2-7
clone size: .
D gene: .
CDR3 protein: CASSYFQGYEQYF
CDR3 DNA: TGTGCCAGCAGTTACTTCCAGGGCTACGAGCAGTACTTC

V gene: TRBV4-3
J gene: TRBJ2-1
clone size: .
D gene: .
CDR3 protein: CASSQVPSSYYNEQFF
CDR3 DNA: TGCGCCAGCAGCCAAGTTCCTAGCAGTTACTACAATGAGCAGTTCTTC

V gene: TRBV7-8
J gene: TRBJ2-1
clone size: few
D gene: .
CDR3 protein: CASTISGQSYNEQFF
CDR3 DNA: TGTGCCAGCACCATTTCCGGACAGTCCTACAATGAGCAGTTCTTC

V gene: TRBV7-9
J gene: TRBJ2-7
clone size: .
D gene: .
CDR3 protein: CASRLTGQPYEQYF
CDR3 DNA: TGTGCCAGCAGACTGACAGGCCAACCCTACGAGCAGTACTTC

V gene: TRBV29-1
J gene: TRBJ1-4
clone size: .
D gene: .
CDR3 protein: CSVFFREKLFF
CDR3 DNA: TGCAGCGTTTTTTTCCGTGAAAAACTGTTTTTT

V gene: TRBV19
J gene: TRBJ1-2
clone size: many
D gene: .
CDR3 protein: CASSRDKPSGYTF
CDR3 DNA: TGTGCCAGTAGCCGGGACAAACCATCTGGCTACACCTTC

V gene: TRBV6-2/TRBV6-3
J gene: TRBJ1-1
clone size: once
D gene: TRBD1
CDR3 protein: CASSYAHGQGEAEAFF
CDR3 DNA: TGTGCCAGCAGTTACGCTCATGGACAGGGCGAAGCTGAAGCTTTCTTT

V gene: TRBV6-6
J gene: TRBJ2-1
clone size: .
D gene: .
CDR3 protein: CASSYTRVGYNEQFF
CDR3 DNA: TGTGCCAGCAGTTACACGCGAGTAGGCTACAATGAGCAGTTCTTC